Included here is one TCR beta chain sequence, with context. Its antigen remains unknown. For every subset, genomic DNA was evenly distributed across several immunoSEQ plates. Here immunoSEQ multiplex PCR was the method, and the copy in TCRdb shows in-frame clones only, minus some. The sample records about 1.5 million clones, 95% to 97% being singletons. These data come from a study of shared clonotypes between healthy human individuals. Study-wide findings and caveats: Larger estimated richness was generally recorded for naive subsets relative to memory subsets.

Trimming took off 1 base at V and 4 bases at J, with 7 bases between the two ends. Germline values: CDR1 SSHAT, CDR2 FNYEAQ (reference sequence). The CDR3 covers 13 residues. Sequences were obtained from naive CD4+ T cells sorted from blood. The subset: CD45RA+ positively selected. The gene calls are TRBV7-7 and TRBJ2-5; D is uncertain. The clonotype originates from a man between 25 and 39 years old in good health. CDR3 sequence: CASSLEWGETQYF. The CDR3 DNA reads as TGTGCCAGCAGCTTAGAATGGGGAGAGACCCAGTACTTC. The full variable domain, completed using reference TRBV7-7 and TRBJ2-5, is GAGVSQSPRYKVTKRGQDVTLRCDPISSHATLYWYQQALGQGPEFLTYFNYEAQPDKSGLPSDRFSAERPEGSISTLTIQRTEQRDSAMYRCASSLEWGETQYFGPGTRLLVL.